Following are 25 T cell receptor beta chains from one sample sequenced in a study of cytomegalovirus exposure and HLA in healthy donors. With 60 Vbeta and 13 Jbeta primers, the PCR was carried out. Clones were read by immunoSEQ multiplex PCR, and TCRdb kept only the in-frame ones, dropping some. The sample comprises approximately 69,000 clones, 60% to 85% of which are singletons, and more than 3% rests with the top ten. The sample consisted of PBMCs. These receptors came from a young man in good health and CMV-seronegative.

For this clone: The same CDR3 arises from other DNA sequences in this sample as well. The V and J genes are TRBV9 and TRBJ2-1, with a possible D match to TRBD2 (5 bases). CDR1 and CDR2 (germline): SGDLS, YYNGEE. V gave up 0 bases and J gave up 1 base, with 8 bases separating them. The CDR3 is 15 residues long. CDR3 sequence (DNA): TGTGCCAGCAGCGTAGTAGGAGGATCCTACAATGAGCAGTTCTTC. It yields the protein CASSVVGGSYNEQFF.

V gene TRBV19 combines with J gene TRBJ2-5; 9 nucleotides match TRBD1. Germline V gene lookup returns CDR1 LNHDA and CDR2 SQIVND (reference sequence). V lost 5 bases and J lost 5; bases outside the gene matches: 9. The CDR3 runs to 15 residues. CDR3 nucleotides: TGTGCCAGTAGTTCCCGACAGGGGGTAGGGGAGACCCAGTACTTC. It specifies CASSSRQGVGETQYF.

The V call is TRBV7-2, the J call TRBJ2-3, with 11 bases identical to TRBD2. Germline CDR1 is SGHTA and CDR2 is FQGNSA. The CDR3 totals 17 residues. With V trimmed by 5 bases and J by 4 bases, 11 bases remained unmatched. The CDR3 DNA reads as TGTGCCAGCAGCGCTCGGACTGGTAGCGGGGGGGCAGATACGCAGTATTTT. It yields the protein CASSARTGSGGADTQYF. Filled out from reference TRBV7-2 and TRBJ2-3, the complete variable domain reads GAGVSQSPSNKVTEKGKDVELRCDPISGHTALYWYRQSLGQGLEFLIYFQGNSAPDKSGLPSDRFSAERTGGSVSTLTIQRTQQEDSAVYLCASSARTGSGGADTQYFGPGTRLTVL.

The chain couples TRBV7-2 to TRBJ2-7, with 10 nucleotides matching TRBD1. V was pared by 8 bases and J by 0 bases, with 10 bases of the junction left unmatched. Germline V CDR1 and CDR2: SGHTA, FQGNSA. The CDR3 spans 16 residues. The CDR3 region is CASREGRDRGSYEQYF. In DNA, the CDR3 is TGTGCCAGCCGAGAAGGCCGGGACAGGGGCTCCTACGAGCAGTACTTC. The full variable domain, in which reference TRBV7-2 and TRBJ2-7 provide the parts outside the CDR3, is GAGVSQSPSNKVTEKGKDVELRCDPISGHTALYWYRQSLGQGLEFLIYFQGNSAPDKSGLPSDRFSAERTGGSVSTLTIQRTQQEDSAVYLCASREGRDRGSYEQYFGPGTRLTVT.

The V gene is TRBV10-3, the J gene TRBJ1-5, with 7 bases identical to TRBD1. The CDR3 is 13 residues long. Germline trimming cut 6 bases from V and 4 bases from J; bases unmatched to any gene: 3. Germline lookup yields CDR1 ENHRY and CDR2 SYGVKD. CDR3 in DNA: TGTGCCATCAGAGGGGGCGCGAATCAGCCCCAGCATTTT. Translation: CAIRGGANQPQHF.

The rearrangement joins TRBV5-1 to TRBJ1-1; TRBD1 matches 9 bases. Germline V lookup: CDR1 SGHRS, CDR2 YFSETQ. Germline trimming cut 2 bases from V and 1 base from J; bases unmatched to any gene: 15. The CDR3 is 19 amino acids. The CDR3 DNA reads as TGCGCCAGCAGCTTTTATCGGACAGGGGCATTGAGGGAGAACACTGAAGCTTTCTTT. As protein: CASSFYRTGALRENTEAFF.

This rearrangement joins TRBV7-9 to TRBJ2-7; possibly TRBD1 for D (6 bases). The CDR3 consists of 15 residues. Trimming took 3 bases from V and 3 from J, leaving 15 bases between them. Germline lookup yields CDR1 SEHNR and CDR2 FQNEAQ (reference sequence). The CDR3 nucleotides are TGTGCCAGCAGCTTCTTACAGGGAGCGCTCTACGAGCAGTACTTC. Protein sequence: CASSFLQGALYEQYF. Using reference TRBV7-9 and TRBJ2-7 for the parts outside the CDR3, the full variable domain is DTGVSQNPRHKITKRGQNVTFRCDPISEHNRLYWYRQTLGQGPEFLTYFQNEAQLEKSRLLSDRFSAERPKGSFSTLEIQRTEQGDSAMYLCASSFLQGALYEQYFGPGTRLTVT.

The chain joins TRBV4-1 to TRBJ2-3; 10 bases match TRBD2. The CDR3 consists of 19 residues. V dropped 0 bases and J dropped 2; count of bases not matched to a gene: 11. Germline V gene lookup returns CDR1 MGHRA and CDR2 YSYEKL. CDR3 DNA: TGCGCCAGCAGCCAAGATGGCCCCCTAGCGGGGGACCCCACAGATACGCAGTATTTT. Amino acids: CASSQDGPLAGDPTDTQYF.

The table lists this clone with a few counts. DNA of the CDR3: TGCGCCAGCAGCTTGAATCCCTTTTTGAACACTGAAGCTTTCTTT. Its protein is CASSLNPFLNTEAFF. The chain recombines TRBV5-1 with TRBJ1-1; D is undetermined. The V gene lost 1 base and the J gene lost 0 bases, with 10 bases spanning the gap. CDR1 is SGHRS, CDR2 YFSETQ, per germline. The CDR3 extends over 15 amino acids.

This clone is labeled medium-sized. The chain joins TRBV6-1 to TRBJ2-7; the match to TRBD2 covers 9 bases. CDR3 length equals 15 residues. The V segment lost 4 bases and the J segment 0 bases; nucleotides outside the gene matches: 4. Germline V gives CDR1 MNHNS, CDR2 SASEGT. CDR3: CASSALAGSSYEQYF. In DNA, the CDR3 is TGTGCCAGCAGTGCCCTAGCGGGGAGCTCCTACGAGCAGTACTTC.

This chain uses TRBV29-1 with TRBJ2-1, with D tentatively TRBD2 (5 bases). With 4 bases removed from V and 15 bases from J, the gap between germline ends came to 10 bases. The length of the CDR3 is 9 residues. Germline V lookup: CDR1 SQVTM, CDR2 ANQGSEA. The CDR3 DNA follows: TGCAGCGTTGCTCCGGGGTGGTTCTTC. Protein sequence: CSVAPGWFF.

This clone was counted only a few times. The chain uses TRBV5-1 and TRBJ1-3; D not certain. The CDR3 loop spans 15 amino acids. The V gene lost 1 base and the J gene lost 9 bases, with 17 bases spanning the gap. The V gene's germline CDR1 is SGHRS and CDR2 YFSETQ. Written as DNA, the CDR3 is TGCGCCAGCAGCTTGACCGGGTCGGCCGAAGGCACCATATATTTT. As protein: CASSLTGSAEGTIYF.

The rearrangement joins TRBV5-6 to TRBJ2-5; 11 positions match TRBD1. CDR3 length equals 16 residues. Germline lookup yields CDR1 SGHDT and CDR2 YYEEEE. Trimming cost V 4 bases and J 1 base; bases outside gene matches: 6. DNA of the CDR3: TGTGCCAGCAGCGGGGACAGGGGGTCCGCCCAAGAGACCCAGTACTTC. Amino acids: CASSGDRGSAQETQYF.

This chain uses TRBV5-4 with TRBJ2-1; D possibly corresponds to TRBD1 (6 bases). Germline values: CDR1 SGHNT, CDR2 YYREEE (reference sequence). V was cut by 4 bases and J by 4 bases, with 9 bases left in between. This CDR3 contains 13 residues. The CDR3 reads CASSRTVYNEQFF. CDR3 sequence (DNA): TGTGCCAGCAGCAGGACAGTTTACAATGAGCAGTTCTTC.

The J gene is TRBJ1-3, the V gene TRBV18; D not resolved. Between the trimmed V and J ends, which lost 2 bases and 1 base, there was a span of 9 bases. CDR3 length: 15 amino acids. Germline lookup yields CDR1 KGHSH and CDR2 LQKENI. This CDR3 is CASSPSQVSGNTIYF. The CDR3 DNA is TGTGCCAGCTCACCATCTCAGGTTTCTGGAAACACCATATATTTT.

The chain joins TRBV4-2 to TRBJ1-5, with 7 bases lining up with TRBD1. Germline V gene lookup returns CDR1 LGHNA and CDR2 YNFKEQ. V gave up 6 bases and J gave up 0 bases; unmatched junction bases: 5. The CDR3 covers 15 residues. The CDR3 protein is CASSDREYSNQPQHF. The DNA for the CDR3 is TGTGCCAGCAGTGACAGGGAGTATAGCAATCAGCCCCAGCATTTT.

The V call is TRBV7-6, the J call TRBJ1-4, with TRBD1 matching over 9 bases. This CDR3 spans 13 amino acids. CDR1 SGHVS and CDR2 FNYEAQ come from the germline V gene. V lost 3 bases and J lost 8; bases outside the gene matches: 1. This CDR3 is CASSLDRGEKLFF. CDR3 DNA sequence: TGTGCCAGCAGCTTGGACAGGGGAGAAAAACTGTTTTTT.

The CDR3 region has the DNA TGTGCCAGCAGTTACGGGACAGGGATTGGCGGGGAGCTGTTTTTT. Residues: CASSYGTGIGGELFF. The chain has TRBV6-5 and TRBJ2-2, with 9 positions matching TRBD1. CDR1 and CDR2 (germline): MNHEY, SVGAGI. V dropped 2 bases and J dropped 7; count of bases not matched to a gene: 5. The CDR3 runs to 15 residues.

This clone qualifies as medium-sized (0.01 to 0.1%). The chain uses TRBV7-9 and TRBJ2-7; 7 bases are a match to TRBD1. The CDR3 has 15 residues. The ends lost 5 bases at V and 3 bases at J; junction bases unmatched: 10. Germline lookup yields CDR1 SEHNR and CDR2 FQNEAQ (reference sequence). As DNA, the CDR3 is TGTGCCAGCAGCCCCTCGGGACAGCCTAACTACGAGCAGTACTTC. As protein: CASSPSGQPNYEQYF.

The chain recombines TRBV7-2 with TRBJ2-5, with D possibly being TRBD2 (5 bases). V dropped 4 bases and J dropped 2 bases, with 11 bases sitting between them. The CDR3 runs to 14 residues. Germline CDR1 and CDR2: SGHTA and FQGNSA. The CDR3 DNA reads TGTGCCAGCAGCTCAACCGGGGTACAAGAGACCCAGTACTTC. This sequence encodes CASSSTGVQETQYF.

A few counts support this clone. The chain uses TRBV28 and TRBJ2-1; 7 positions match TRBD1. The CDR3 loop spans 15 amino acids. From germline, CDR1 is MDHEN and CDR2 SYDVKM. After removal of 5 bases from V and 6 bases from J, the junction contained 10 bases not matched to a gene. The CDR3 sequence: CASSGRQGTINEQFF. The CDR3 bases are TGTGCCAGCAGTGGGAGACAGGGTACGATCAATGAGCAGTTCTTC.

The chain carries TRBV4-2 and TRBJ1-1; the match to TRBD1 covers 9 bases. The CDR3 contains 14 residues. Germline V gene lookup returns CDR1 LGHNA and CDR2 YNFKEQ. The ends lost 4 bases at V and 11 bases at J; junction bases unmatched: 11. The CDR3 coding sequence is TGTGCCAGCAGCCCGGACAGGGGCCGTTCGAAGGCTTTCTTT. Translated, it gives CASSPDRGRSKAFF.

The rearrangement links TRBV28 to TRBJ2-3; 10 bases match TRBD1. Germline V lookup: CDR1 MDHEN, CDR2 SYDVKM. With V trimmed by 7 bases and J by 4 bases, 14 bases remained unmatched. The CDR3 sequence is 17 residues long. Written as DNA, the CDR3 is TGTGCCAGCACTTCTTCTGCCGGGACAGGGGAATCAGATACGCAGTATTTT. Encoded protein: CASTSSAGTGESDTQYF.

The chain combines TRBV6-6 with TRBJ2-4, with a weak D call TRBD2 (5 bases). Looked up from germline, CDR1 is MNHNY and CDR2 is SVGAGI (reference sequence). The CDR3 runs 14 residues. V was cut by 5 bases and J by 7 bases, with 15 bases left in between. The CDR3 DNA reads as TGTGCCAGCAGTACGCCTACCCGGAGGAACATTCAGTACTTC. Protein: CASSTPTRRNIQYF.

This sequence joins TRBV6-5 and TRBJ2-7, with D possibly matching TRBD1 (6 bases). The ends were cut back, 5 bases at V and 6 bases at J, with 14 bases in the middle. The CDR3 is 13 residues long. Germline V gene lookup returns CDR1 MNHEY and CDR2 SVGAGI. CDR3 bases: TGTGCCAGCAGTGAGGTTAGGGGGAGCGAGCAGTACTTC. It is translated as CASSEVRGSEQYF.